Below, 26 T cell receptor beta chains from the same sample are listed, as sequenced in a study of blood T cell repertoires in COVID-19. Sequenced by immunoSEQ multiplex PCR; TCRdb stores in-frame clones only, minus some. Among about 140,000 clones listed, approximately 82% were seen once. Material for sequencing was peripheral blood. The receptors derive from a human donor in a cohort sampled during active COVID-19.

The chain recombines TRBV7-8 with TRBJ2-5; 13 nucleotides line up with TRBD2. V trimming: 5 bases; J trimming: 5 bases; junction bases outside the gene matches: 14. The CDR3 has 18 amino acids. Germline loops: CDR1 SGHVS, CDR2 FQNEAQ. In DNA, the CDR3 is TGTGCCAGCAGCACCCCCCGGACTAGCGGGAGTATACGGGAGACCCAGTACTTC. This encodes CASSTPRTSGSIRETQYF.

The sample holds a few counts of this clone. V usage is TRBV5-1 and J usage is TRBJ2-3; D call uncertain. Trimming shortened V by 2 bases and J by 4 bases, and 11 bases separated the two germline ends. This CDR3 is 14 amino acids long. Per germline, CDR1 SGHRS and CDR2 YFSETQ. CDR3 amino acids: CASSFRLVADTQYF. The DNA of the CDR3 is TGCGCCAGCAGCTTCCGCCTAGTCGCAGATACGCAGTATTTT.

The rearrangement joins TRBV19 to TRBJ2-1; tentatively, D is TRBD2 (5 bases). The V and J ends lost 6 bases and 0 bases respectively, with 15 bases between them. Per germline, CDR1 LNHDA and CDR2 SQIVND (reference sequence). The CDR3 totals 16 residues. The CDR3 region is CASRTERSSSYNEQFF. CDR3 DNA sequence: TGTGCCAGTAGAACCGAGCGGTCGAGCTCCTACAATGAGCAGTTCTTC.

The chain has TRBV30 and TRBJ1-5; 10 bases line up with TRBD1. V lost 1 base, J lost 4 bases, and 1 base stayed unmatched. This CDR3 contains 14 residues. From germline, CDR1 is GTSNPN and CDR2 SVGIG (reference sequence). The CDR3 region has the DNA TGTGCCTGGAGTGGGACAGGGGGGAATCAGCCCCAGCATTTT. Translation gives CAWSGTGGNQPQHF. The variable domain in full, with the rest retrieved from reference TRBV30 and TRBJ1-5, is SQTIHQWPATLVQPVGSPLSLECTVEGTSNPNLYWYRQAAGRGLQLLFYSVGIGQISSEVPQNLSASRPQDRQFILSSKKLLLSDSGFYLCAWSGTGGNQPQHFGDGTRLSIL.

The V gene is TRBV27, the J gene TRBJ2-3; 7 bases align to TRBD1. The J segment lost 4 bases and the V segment lost 7 bases, leaving 5 bases of the junction unmatched. Germline assignment: CDR1 MNHEY and CDR2 SMNVEV (reference sequence). There are 13 residues in the CDR3. CDR3 coding DNA: TGTGCCAGCATGAGGGGGCGCCCAGATACGCAGTATTTT. Its translation: CASMRGRPDTQYF.

About this clone itself: One junction end disagrees with the germline gene, perhaps due to a read error. The V and J genes are TRBV7-7 and TRBJ2-5; 8 positions agree with TRBD1. This CDR3 has 15 residues. In germline, CDR1 is SSHAT, CDR2 FNYEAQ (reference sequence). CDR3 in DNA: TGTGCTAGCAGCTTAGGGACAGGACGACAAGAGACCCAGTACTTC. Translation: CASSLGTGRQETQYF.

This chain joins TRBV4-3 and TRBJ1-2; D perhaps matches TRBD1 (5 bases). V was clipped by 3 bases and J by 2 bases, with 13 bases between them. Germline V gene lookup returns CDR1 LGHNA and CDR2 YSLEER. The CDR3 is made up of 15 amino acids. CDR3 DNA sequence: TGCGCCAGCAGCCAGGGACTCGGGACCAACTATGGCTACACCTTC. Encoded protein: CASSQGLGTNYGYTF.

The CDR3 protein is CASSLDVVGSGSDEQYF. DNA of the CDR3: TGCGCCAGCAGCTTGGATGTAGTTGGTAGCGGGAGTGACGAGCAGTACTTC. The rearrangement joins TRBV5-1 to TRBJ2-7; TRBD2 matches at 9 bases. The CDR3 spans 17 residues. V lost 0 bases and J lost 5; bases outside the gene matches: 12. CDR1 SGHRS and CDR2 YFSETQ come from the germline V gene.

The chain recombines TRBV30 with TRBJ1-1, with D maybe TRBD1 (6 bases). CDR1 is GTSNPN and CDR2 is SVGIG in the germline V gene (reference sequence). V was pared by 0 bases and J by 12 bases, with 17 bases between. CDR3 length equals 13 residues. CDR3 amino acids: CAWSVQGRGASFF. DNA of the CDR3: TGTGCCTGGAGTGTACAGGGCCGGGGGGCGTCTTTCTTT.

V is TRBV4-2 and J is TRBJ2-1; 9 nucleotides agree with TRBD1. V was pared by 4 bases and J by 4 bases, with 14 bases of the junction left unmatched. Germline CDR1 reads LGHNA; CDR2 reads YNFKEQ. CDR3 length: 18 residues. In DNA, the CDR3 is TGTGCCAGCAGCCGTCAACTTCTGCGGACAGGGGAATACAATGAGCAGTTCTTC. It specifies CASSRQLLRTGEYNEQFF.

This clone was seen only a few times. The chain couples TRBV6-2 or TRBV6-3 to TRBJ1-5; D remains ambiguous. The ends were cut back, 5 bases at V and 7 bases at J, with 15 bases in the middle. Germline V gene data show CDR1 as MNHEY and CDR2 as SVGEGT. The CDR3 is 14 amino acids. CDR3 DNA: TGTGCCAGCAGTGCGTCCCCGGGGTTCCAGCCCCAGCATTTT. This gives the protein CASSASPGFQPQHF.

J is TRBJ2-7 and V is TRBV7-2, with D maybe TRBD1 (6 bases). The CDR3 has 15 residues. The V and J ends lost 4 bases and 5 bases respectively, with 18 bases between them. From germline, CDR1 is SGHTA and CDR2 FQGNSA. The CDR3 is CASSWGRTDRDEQYF. In nucleotides, the CDR3 is TGTGCCAGCAGCTGGGGTAGGACAGACCGGGACGAGCAGTACTTC. The variable domain in full, with the rest retrieved from reference TRBV7-2 and TRBJ2-7, is GAGVSQSPSNKVTEKGKDVELRCDPISGHTALYWYRQSLGQGLEFLIYFQGNSAPDKSGLPSDRFSAERTGGSVSTLTIQRTQQEDSAVYLCASSWGRTDRDEQYFGPGTRLTVT.

This chain uses TRBV7-6 with TRBJ1-4, with 9 bases lining up with TRBD1. CDR3 length: 17 residues. V dropped 7 bases and J dropped 3; count of bases not matched to a gene: 12. CDR1 is SGHVS and CDR2 is FNYEAQ in the germline V gene. The CDR3 bases are TGTGCCAGCAAGAAAACAGGGGGCTTTGTAGCTAATGAAAAACTGTTTTTT. Translation: CASKKTGGFVANEKLFF.

V usage is TRBV19 and J usage is TRBJ2-7, with 9 bases that match TRBD1. Germline CDR1 LNHDA, CDR2 SQIVND (reference sequence). With 7 bases clipped from V and 0 bases from J, the junction kept 4 bases outside the gene matches. The CDR3 length is 14 residues. For the CDR3, the DNA is TGTGCCAGTAAGGGACAGGGCCCCTCCTACGAGCAGTACTTC. This codes for CASKGQGPSYEQYF.

The CDR3: CASSLLHEKLFF. The CDR3 DNA reads TGTGCCAGCAGTCTATTACACGAAAAACTGTTTTTT. The chain joins TRBV28 to TRBJ1-4; D is uncertain. This CDR3 region has 12 residues. V was trimmed by 5 bases and J by 8 bases, leaving 9 bases between them. Germline CDR1 is MDHEN and CDR2 is SYDVKM. Full variable domain (rest looked up from reference TRBV28 and TRBJ1-4): DVKVTQSSRYLVKRTGEKVFLECVQDMDHENMFWYRQDPGLGLRLIYFSYDVKMKEKGDIPEGYSVSREKKERFSLILESASTNQTSMYLCASSLLHEKLFFGSGTQLSVL.

The chain carries TRBV5-4 and TRBJ2-1, with 8 bases identical to TRBD1. The CDR3 is 14 amino acids. Germline V gives CDR1 SGHNT, CDR2 YYREEE (reference sequence). Germline trimming cut 4 bases from V and 7 bases from J; bases unmatched to any gene: 7. In nucleotides, the CDR3 is TGTGCCAGCAGCCGACAGGGGTCGGGTAATGAGCAGTTCTTC. Translated, it gives CASSRQGSGNEQFF.

The V call is TRBV28, the J call TRBJ2-7, with 11 nucleotides matching TRBD2. Germline values: CDR1 MDHEN, CDR2 SYDVKM. After removal of 3 bases from V and 7 bases from J, the junction contained 5 bases not matched to a gene. The CDR3 has 14 residues. The CDR3 region is CASSFTSGSEEQYF. CDR3 in DNA: TGTGCCAGCAGTTTTACTAGCGGGAGCGAGGAGCAGTACTTC.

The chain joins TRBV5-1 to TRBJ1-2; 10 bases fit TRBD1. V lost 3 bases and J lost 4; bases outside the gene matches: 12. There are 17 residues in the CDR3. From germline, CDR1 is SGHRS and CDR2 YFSETQ. The CDR3 DNA follows: TGCGCCAGCAGCTCTCCGGCCGGGACAGGGGAAGCCTATGGCTACACCTTC. Protein product: CASSSPAGTGEAYGYTF.

The rearrangement joins TRBV27 to TRBJ2-1; 7 nucleotides agree with TRBD2. Trimming at V came to 3 bases and at J to 4 bases, leaving 6 bases not matched to a gene. CDR3 length: 15 amino acids. CDR1 is MNHEY and CDR2 is SMNVEV in the germline V gene (reference sequence). The CDR3 loop reads CASSFVGGDYNEQFF. CDR3 in DNA: TGTGCCAGCAGTTTTGTGGGAGGGGATTACAATGAGCAGTTCTTC.

The V call is TRBV7-6, the J call TRBJ2-1; 13 bases fit TRBD2. The germline V gene encodes CDR1 SGHVS and CDR2 FNYEAQ. The length of the CDR3 is 15 residues. The trim removed 1 base at V and 8 bases at J, leaving 2 bases unmatched. CDR3 coding DNA: TGTGCCAGCAGCTTAGGACTAGCGGGAGGACATGAGCAGTTCTTC. Translation gives CASSLGLAGGHEQFF.

The chain joins TRBV9 to TRBJ1-2; no firm D call. The CDR3 covers 13 residues. In germline, CDR1 is SGDLS, CDR2 YYNGEE. Trimming stripped 2 bases from V and 7 bases from J, with 12 bases between. The DNA of the CDR3 is TGTGCCAGCAGCGTTAACTTCCGCACTGGCTACACCTTC. Protein sequence: CASSVNFRTGYTF. The full variable domain, in which reference TRBV9 and TRBJ1-2 provide the parts outside the CDR3, is DSGVTQTPKHLITATGQRVTLRCSPRSGDLSVYWYQQSLDQGLQFLIQYYNGEERAKGNILERFSAQQFPDLHSELNLSSLELGDSALYFCASSVNFRTGYTFGSGTRLTVV.

This chain links TRBV19 with TRBJ2-5; 8 nucleotides line up with TRBD2. CDR3 length: 15 amino acids. Germline CDR1 reads LNHDA; CDR2 reads SQIVND (reference sequence). J lost 5 bases, V lost 2 bases, and 7 bases had no gene match. As DNA, the CDR3 is TGTGCCAGTAGTATAAGCTCGAGCGGGAGTGAGACCCAGTACTTC. Translation gives CASSISSSGSETQYF.

The genes are TRBV5-1 and TRBJ2-1; 9 bases match TRBD2. This CDR3 is 15 amino acids long. V trimming: 2 bases; J trimming: 5 bases; junction bases outside the gene matches: 5. The germline CDR1 and CDR2 sequences are SGHRS and YFSETQ. In DNA form, the CDR3 reads TGCGCCAGCAGCTTACTAGCGGGCGTCAACAATGAGCAGTTCTTC. This gives the protein CASSLLAGVNNEQFF. Drawing the rest from reference TRBV5-1 and TRBJ2-1, the complete variable domain is KAGVTQTPRYLIKTRGQQVTLSCSPISGHRSVSWYQQTPGQGLQFLFEYFSETQRNKGNFPGRFSGRQFSNSRSEMNVSTLELGDSALYLCASSLLAGVNNEQFFGPGTRLTVL.

The chain carries TRBV27 and TRBJ1-2; TRBD1 is a possible D gene (5 bases). V lost 6 bases to trimming and J lost 7 bases, with 21 bases between them. This CDR3 is 15 amino acids long. Germline CDR1 reads MNHEY; CDR2 reads SMNVEV (reference sequence). CDR3 protein: CASRLDWTSGSGYTF. DNA of the CDR3: TGTGCCAGCAGATTAGATTGGACAAGCGGGAGTGGCTACACCTTC.

The rearrangement joins TRBV19 to TRBJ2-7; 7 bases match TRBD2. Trimming removed 5 bases from V and 3 bases from J; junction bases left unmatched: 10. This CDR3 comprises 15 residues. Germline values: CDR1 LNHDA, CDR2 SQIVND (reference sequence). In DNA, the CDR3 is TGTGCCAGTAGTCCGCAGCCTGGGACTAACTACGAGCAGTACTTC. This sequence encodes CASSPQPGTNYEQYF.

This clone showed up just a few times. This chain connects TRBV19 to TRBJ2-2, with D possibly TRBD1 on 6 matching bases. CDR1 and CDR2 from the germline V gene are LNHDA and SQIVND (reference sequence). The V end lost 3 bases, the J end lost 7 bases, and 12 bases lay between the germline ends. The CDR3 length is 14 residues. The DNA for the CDR3 is TGTGCCAGTAGTATTGGACAGACTTACGGGGAGCTGTTTTTT. This translates into CASSIGQTYGELFF. The complete variable domain, with remaining parts taken from reference TRBV19 and TRBJ2-2, reads DGGITQSPKYLFRKEGQNVTLSCEQNLNHDAMYWYRQDPGQGLRLIYYSQIVNDFQKGDIAEGYSVSREKKESFPLTVTSAQKNPTAFYLCASSIGQTYGELFFGEGSRLTVL.